This T cell receptor beta chain stems from a study of read filtering for tumor transcriptome and immune sequencing. Study outcomes and limitations: Even smaller IR-seq throughput identified most shared clonotypes.

This clonotype qualifies as medium-sized. Its antigen is unknown. The CDR3 is 11 residues long. Per the germline V gene, CDR1 is KGHSH and CDR2 is LQKENI. V dropped 3 bases and J dropped 3 bases, with 3 bases sitting between them. This library used roughly 430 ng RNA and molecular barcoded adaptors spanning alpha/delta and beta/gamma chains. TCRdb reanalysed the reads using MiXCR and keeps one entry per CDR3 protein. The sample carries 5,000 to 6,500 distinct CDR3 sequences, 21% recorded once. The chain joins TRBV18 to TRBJ2-7; D gene uncertain. The sequenced sample was a population of CD138-negative cells sorted from bone marrow. The sequence came from a donor aged 40 or over with multiple myeloma. CDR3 amino acids: CASSPNYEQYF. CDR3 DNA sequence: TGTGCCAGCTCACCTAACTACGAGCAGTACTTC.